Presented here are 16 T cell receptor beta chains from one specimen sequenced in a study of STAT5B mutations in CD4+ large granular lymphocyte leukemia (dated by TCRdb to between 2021 and 2024). Library prep was done by the immunoSEQ multiplex PCR assay. The table was pulled from immuneACCESS by TCRdb, which kept in-frame rearrangements only. Such tables lose some clones; where checked, under half of the loss comes from unresolved V genes, and the rest has no known cause. For this sample the table gives roughly 30,000 clones, of which nearly 90% were detected only once. The ten largest clones add up to 3.4% of the sample. The sequencing sample was made of CD4+ T cells from blood buffy coats. These receptors came from a human donor in good health.

The DNA of the CDR3 is TGTGCCAGCAGCGCCCGACCCCGCACTAGCGGTCAAGAGACCCAGTACTTC. Translating it yields CASSARPRTSGQETQYF. This sequence joins TRBV9 and TRBJ2-5; 8 positions match TRBD2. Germline V lookup: CDR1 SGDLS, CDR2 YYNGEE. The CDR3 is 17 residues long. The trim removed 3 bases at V and 2 bases at J, leaving 12 bases unmatched. The entire variable domain, with the rest obtained from reference TRBV9 and TRBJ2-5, is as follows: DSGVTQTPKHLITATGQRVTLRCSPRSGDLSVYWYQQSLDQGLQFLIQYYNGEERAKGNILERFSAQQFPDLHSELNLSSLELGDSALYFCASSARPRTSGQETQYFGPGTRLLVL.

CDR3 sequence (DNA): TGTGCCAGCAGCGTAAGCGACACCGGGGAGCTGTTTTTT. This translates into CASSVSDTGELFF. J is TRBJ2-2 and V is TRBV9; D remains ambiguous. With 1 base removed from V and 3 bases from J, the gap between germline ends came to 4 bases. The CDR3 totals 13 residues. From germline, CDR1 is SGDLS and CDR2 YYNGEE.

The J gene is TRBJ2-5, the V gene TRBV4-3, with TRBD2 identical over 8 bases. The germline V gene encodes CDR1 LGHNA and CDR2 YSLEER. The CDR3 consists of 15 residues. Trimming took 4 bases from V and 2 from J; bases not matched to a gene: 6. CDR3 nucleotide sequence: TGCGCCAGCAGCCGAGGGACTAGAGGTCAAGAGACCCAGTACTTC. It codes for CASSRGTRGQETQYF.

This clone was seen more than once but under ten times. The rearrangement joins TRBV2 to TRBJ2-3; D uncertain. V was shortened by 7 bases and J by 0 bases, with 5 bases between the two germline ends. The CDR3 sequence is 12 residues long. Germline V CDR1 and CDR2: SNHLY, FYNNEI. The CDR3, as DNA: TGTGCCAGCATGATCAGCACAGATACGCAGTATTTT. Its protein product is CASMISTDTQYF.

This chain joins TRBV2 and TRBJ2-3, with no clear D. CDR1 is SNHLY, CDR2 FYNNEI, per germline. The CDR3 runs to 10 residues. Deletions cut 2 bases from V and 7 bases from J, with 1 base between. The DNA for the CDR3 is TGTGCCAGCAGTGAATATACGCAGTATTTT. Its translation: CASSEYTQYF.

Here the CDR3 reads CASSLGGTGGNEQFF. CDR3 DNA: TGTGCCAGCAGCTTGGGGGGTACAGGGGGCAATGAGCAGTTCTTC. The chain combines TRBV5-4 with TRBJ2-1; 8 nucleotides line up with TRBD1. Germline CDR1 and CDR2: SGHNT and YYREEE (reference sequence). Trimming removed 0 bases from V and 6 bases from J; junction bases left unmatched: 5. The CDR3 runs 15 residues. Full variable domain (outside the CDR3, taken from reference TRBV5-4 and TRBJ2-1): ETGVTQSPTHLIKTRGQQVTLRCSSQSGHNTVSWYQQALGQGPQFIFQYYREEENGRGNFPPRFSGLQFPNYSSELNVNALELDDSALYLCASSLGGTGGNEQFFGPGTRLTVL.

In this sample, this clone turned up a few times. V gene TRBV4-2 combines with J gene TRBJ1-2; tentatively, D is TRBD1 (6 bases). Germline V lookup: CDR1 LGHNA, CDR2 YNFKEQ. V lost 4 bases and J 4 bases, leaving 22 bases between the germline ends. The CDR3 is made up of 17 amino acids. CDR3 nucleotides: TGTGCCAGCAGCCGAGGGTTCAGGGGTGATGGATCCTATGGCTACACCTTC. It encodes CASSRGFRGDGSYGYTF.

The gene calls are TRBV21-1 and TRBJ2-2; the table's D gene call, TRBD1, was not cross checked with the DNA. TRBV21-1 is a pseudogene locus. The CDR3 contains 16 residues. This chain's CDR3 is CASRKGANSNTGELFF. CDR3 coding DNA: TGTGCCAGCAGGAAAGGGGCTAACTCGAACACCGGGGAGCTGTTTTTT.

V and J are TRBV28 and TRBJ1-2, with TRBD1 matching over 9 bases. The CDR3 totals 15 residues. The germline V gene encodes CDR1 MDHEN and CDR2 SYDVKM. Unmatched junction bases numbered 5, after V lost 4 bases and J lost 2 bases. CDR3 bases: TGTGCCAGCAGTTACGGGACAGGGAGAAACTATGGCTACACCTTC. Translated, it gives CASSYGTGRNYGYTF.

This clone occurred once. The rearrangement uses TRBV5-4 and TRBJ1-1; D gene uncertain. V lost 4 bases and J lost 1, with 11 bases in between. CDR3 length: 14 amino acids. CDR1 and CDR2 (germline): SGHNT, YYREEE (reference sequence). The CDR3 DNA reads TGTGCCAGCAGCCCCGGACGGGCGAACACTGAAGCTTTCTTT. Amino acid sequence: CASSPGRANTEAFF.

The gene calls are TRBV27 and TRBJ2-3; perhaps D is TRBD1 or TRBD2 (5 bases each). Trimming took 2 bases from V and 0 from J, leaving 6 bases between them. The CDR3 loop spans 14 amino acids. Germline-derived CDR1 and CDR2 are MNHEY and SMNVEV (reference sequence). CDR3 amino acids: CASSLRDSTDTQYF. CDR3 sequence (DNA): TGTGCCAGCAGTTTAAGGGACAGCACAGATACGCAGTATTTT.

This clone was seen a single time. The chain carries TRBV10-1 and TRBJ1-4; unclear D gene. This CDR3 contains 13 residues. The germline V gene encodes CDR1 WNHNN and CDR2 SYGVQD (reference sequence). V lost 2 bases to trimming and J lost 3 bases, with 4 bases between them. CDR3 DNA sequence: TGCGCCAGCAGTGAGGGGGCTAATGAAAAACTGTTTTTT. It encodes CASSEGANEKLFF.

This clone was counted a single time. The gene calls are TRBV25-1 and TRBJ2-7; D might be TRBD2 (5 bases). The germline V and J ends were trimmed by 8 bases and 4 bases, with 12 bases remaining between them. The CDR3 loop spans 12 amino acids. CDR1 and CDR2 (germline): MGHDK, SYGVNS. In nucleotides, the CDR3 is TGTGCCAGCGAGGGAGACACTTACGAGCAGTACTTC. Its protein product is CASEGDTYEQYF.

This clone was detected once. This chain uses TRBV19 with TRBJ1-4; TRBD1 aligns across 7 bases. Germline lookup yields CDR1 LNHDA and CDR2 SQIVND (reference sequence). V lost 9 bases and J lost 5; bases outside the gene matches: 12. CDR3 length equals 15 residues. The CDR3 loop reads CASSSSGTENEKLFF. The DNA for the CDR3 is TGTGCCAGCAGCTCTTCCGGGACAGAAAATGAAAAACTGTTTTTT.

This clone was counted a single time. This chain uses TRBV28 with TRBJ1-2; 10 bases align to TRBD1. Germline V gene lookup returns CDR1 MDHEN and CDR2 SYDVKM. The CDR3 spans 15 residues. Trimming at V came to 0 bases and at J to 7 bases, leaving 5 bases not matched to a gene. CDR3 DNA: TGTGCCAGCAGTTTATGGTCGGACAGGGGGTCTGGCTACACCTTC. Encoded protein: CASSLWSDRGSGYTF.

The V and J genes are TRBV28 and TRBJ1-5; TRBD1 aligns across 8 bases. The CDR3 runs 15 residues. V shed 5 bases, J shed 7 bases, and the junction held 10 bases outside the gene matches. CDR1 is MDHEN, CDR2 SYDVKM, per germline. The DNA of the CDR3 is TGTGCCAGCAGTCCTCGGACAGGGCAGGAGCAGCCCCAGCATTTT. Its translation: CASSPRTGQEQPQHF.